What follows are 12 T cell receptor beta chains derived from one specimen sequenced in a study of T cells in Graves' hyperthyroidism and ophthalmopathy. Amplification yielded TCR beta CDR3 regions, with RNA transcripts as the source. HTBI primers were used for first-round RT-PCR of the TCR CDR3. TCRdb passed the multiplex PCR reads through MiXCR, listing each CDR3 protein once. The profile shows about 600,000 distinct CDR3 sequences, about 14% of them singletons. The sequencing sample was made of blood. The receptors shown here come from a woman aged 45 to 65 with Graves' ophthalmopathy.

The DNA for the CDR3 is TGTGCCAGCAGTTTATCGGCCAGGGTATGGTATAATTCACCCCTCCACTTT. It codes for CASSLSARVWYNSPLHF. V is TRBV28 and J is TRBJ1-6; TRBD1 might be the D (5 bases). The germline gives CDR1 MDHEN, CDR2 SYDVKM. The CDR3 length is 17 residues. V gave up 1 base and J gave up 4 bases, with 14 bases separating them.

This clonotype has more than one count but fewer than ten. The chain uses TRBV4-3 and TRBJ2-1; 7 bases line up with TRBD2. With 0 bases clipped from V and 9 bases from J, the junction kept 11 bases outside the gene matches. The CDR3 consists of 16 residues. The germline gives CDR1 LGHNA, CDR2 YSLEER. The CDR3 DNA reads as TGCGCCAGCAGCCAAGATGGGACTAACTTCGTTGGTGAGCAGTTCTTC. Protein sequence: CASSQDGTNFVGEQFF.

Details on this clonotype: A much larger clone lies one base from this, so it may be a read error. CDR3 DNA: TGCAGTACTAGAGATAATAGCCGGCCAGATACGCAGTATTTT. Protein sequence: CSTRDNSRPDTQYF. The chain employs TRBV20-1 and TRBJ2-3; possible D gene TRBD2, 5 bases. CDR1 DFQATT and CDR2 SNEGSKA come from the germline V gene (reference sequence). The CDR3 sequence is 14 residues long.

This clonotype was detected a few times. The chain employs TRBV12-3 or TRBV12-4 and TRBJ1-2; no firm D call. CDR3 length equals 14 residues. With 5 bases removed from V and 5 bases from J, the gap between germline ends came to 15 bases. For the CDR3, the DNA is TGTGCCAGCAGTGCCCCGAGTCGGGCGTATGGCTACACCTTC. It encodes CASSAPSRAYGYTF.

DNA of the CDR3: TGTGCCAGCACCAGAACGGGCGGTCAGCCCCAGCATTTT. Protein sequence: CASTRTGGQPQHF. This chain connects TRBV2 to TRBJ1-5; the D is unclear. The CDR3 runs 13 residues. Trimming pared 7 bases from V and 6 bases from J, leaving 13 bases between. Germline assignment: CDR1 SNHLY and CDR2 FYNNEI.

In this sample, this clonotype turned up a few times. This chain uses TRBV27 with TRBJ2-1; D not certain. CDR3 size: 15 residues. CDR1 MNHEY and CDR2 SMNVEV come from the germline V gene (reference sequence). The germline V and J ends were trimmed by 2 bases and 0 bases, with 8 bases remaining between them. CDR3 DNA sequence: TGTGCCAGCAGTTTAAAGAGATCCTCCTACAATGAGCAGTTCTTC. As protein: CASSLKRSSYNEQFF.

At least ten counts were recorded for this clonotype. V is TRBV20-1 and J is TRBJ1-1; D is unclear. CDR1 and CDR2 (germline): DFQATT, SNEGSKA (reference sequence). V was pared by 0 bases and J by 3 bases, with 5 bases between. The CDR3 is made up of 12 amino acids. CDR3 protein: CSARDRYTEAFF. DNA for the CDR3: TGCAGTGCTAGAGATAGATACACTGAAGCTTTCTTT.

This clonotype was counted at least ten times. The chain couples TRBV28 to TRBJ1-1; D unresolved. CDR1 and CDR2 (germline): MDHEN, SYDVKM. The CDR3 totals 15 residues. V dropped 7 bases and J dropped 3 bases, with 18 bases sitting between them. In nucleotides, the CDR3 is TGTGCCAGCACCCCCTGGAGAGCGGGTGACACTGAAGCTTTCTTT. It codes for CASTPWRAGDTEAFF.

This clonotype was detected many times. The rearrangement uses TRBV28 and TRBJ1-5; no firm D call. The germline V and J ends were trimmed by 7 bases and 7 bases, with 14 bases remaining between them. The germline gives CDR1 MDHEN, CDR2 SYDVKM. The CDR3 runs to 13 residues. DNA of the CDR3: TGTGCCAGCAACGACTGGGAACGACAGCCCCAGCATTTT. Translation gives CASNDWERQPQHF.

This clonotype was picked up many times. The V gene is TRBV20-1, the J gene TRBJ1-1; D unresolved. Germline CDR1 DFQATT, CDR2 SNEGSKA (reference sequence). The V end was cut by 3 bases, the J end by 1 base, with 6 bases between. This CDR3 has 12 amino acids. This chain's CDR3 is CSASRENTEAFF. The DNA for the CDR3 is TGCAGTGCTAGTCGGGAGAACACTGAAGCTTTCTTT.

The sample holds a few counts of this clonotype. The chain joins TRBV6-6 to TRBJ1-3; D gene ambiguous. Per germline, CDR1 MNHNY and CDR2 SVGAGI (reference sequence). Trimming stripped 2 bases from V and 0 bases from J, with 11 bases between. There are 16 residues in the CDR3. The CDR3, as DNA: TGTGCCAGCAGTTACACAGCCTCCTCCTCTGGAAACACCATATATTTT. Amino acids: CASSYTASSSGNTIYF.

The CDR3 nucleotides read TGTGCCAGCAGTTCCGGACAGGGGGTAGGGGATGAGCAGTTCTTC. Its protein product is CASSSGQGVGDEQFF. This chain joins TRBV7-2 and TRBJ2-1, with 10 bases that match TRBD1. There are 15 residues in the CDR3. Germline CDR1 reads SGHTA; CDR2 reads FQGNSA. V was clipped by 6 bases and J by 8 bases; unmatched bases: 10. The variable domain in full, completed from reference TRBV7-2 and TRBJ2-1, reads GAGVSQSPSNKVTEKGKDVELRCDPISGHTALYWYRQSLGQGLEFLIYFQGNSAPDKSGLPSDRFSAERTGGSVSTLTIQRTQQEDSAVYLCASSSGQGVGDEQFFGPGTRLTVL.